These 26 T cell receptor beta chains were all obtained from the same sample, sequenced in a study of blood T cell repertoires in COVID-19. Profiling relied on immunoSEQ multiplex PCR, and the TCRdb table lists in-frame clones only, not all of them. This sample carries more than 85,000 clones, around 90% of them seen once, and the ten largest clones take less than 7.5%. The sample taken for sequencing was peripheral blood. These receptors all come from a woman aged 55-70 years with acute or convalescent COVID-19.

DNA for the CDR3: TGCGCCAGCAGTTCGGCTCGGGGACAGGGCACAGATACGCAGTATTTT. This translates into CASSSARGQGTDTQYF. The chain joins TRBV10-1 to TRBJ2-3, with 8 bases identical to TRBD1. The germline V gene encodes CDR1 WNHNN and CDR2 SYGVQD (reference sequence). The J segment lost 1 base and the V segment lost 5 bases, leaving 8 bases of the junction unmatched. The CDR3 totals 16 residues.

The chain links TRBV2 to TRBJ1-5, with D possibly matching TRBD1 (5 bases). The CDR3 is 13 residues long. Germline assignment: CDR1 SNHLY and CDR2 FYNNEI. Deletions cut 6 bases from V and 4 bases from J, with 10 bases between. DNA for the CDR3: TGTGCCAGCAGCCAGGACAAAAATCAGCCCCAGCATTTT. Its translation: CASSQDKNQPQHF.

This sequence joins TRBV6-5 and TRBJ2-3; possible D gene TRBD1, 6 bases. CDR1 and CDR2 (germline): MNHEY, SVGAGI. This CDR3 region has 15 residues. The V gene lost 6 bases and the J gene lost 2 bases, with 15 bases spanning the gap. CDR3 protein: CASSLQGQFTDTQYF. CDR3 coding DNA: TGTGCCAGCAGCCTTCAGGGGCAATTCACAGATACGCAGTATTTT.

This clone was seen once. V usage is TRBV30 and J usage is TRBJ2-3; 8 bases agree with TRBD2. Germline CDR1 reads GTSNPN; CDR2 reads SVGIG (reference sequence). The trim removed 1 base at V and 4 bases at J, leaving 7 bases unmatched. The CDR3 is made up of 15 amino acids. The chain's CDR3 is CAWSEQAGVSDTQYF. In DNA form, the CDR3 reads TGTGCCTGGAGTGAACAAGCGGGAGTGTCAGATACGCAGTATTTT.

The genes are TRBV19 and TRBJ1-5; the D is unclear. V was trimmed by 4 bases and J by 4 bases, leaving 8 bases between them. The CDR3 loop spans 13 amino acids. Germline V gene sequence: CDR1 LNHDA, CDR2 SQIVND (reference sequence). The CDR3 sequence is CASSTSGNQPQHF. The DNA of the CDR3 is TGTGCCAGTAGTACTTCGGGGAATCAGCCCCAGCATTTT.

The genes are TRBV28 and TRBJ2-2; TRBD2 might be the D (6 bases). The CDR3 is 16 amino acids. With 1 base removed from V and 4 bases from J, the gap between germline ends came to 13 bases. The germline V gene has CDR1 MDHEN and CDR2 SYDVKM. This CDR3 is CASSLFGGTSTGELFF. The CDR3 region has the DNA TGTGCCAGCAGTTTATTTGGGGGGACTTCCACCGGGGAGCTGTTTTTT.

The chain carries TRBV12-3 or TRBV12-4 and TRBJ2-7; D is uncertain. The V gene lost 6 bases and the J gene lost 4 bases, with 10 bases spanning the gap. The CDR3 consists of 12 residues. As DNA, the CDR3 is TGTGCCAGCAGCTATCGATGGTACGAGCAGTACTTC. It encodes CASSYRWYEQYF.

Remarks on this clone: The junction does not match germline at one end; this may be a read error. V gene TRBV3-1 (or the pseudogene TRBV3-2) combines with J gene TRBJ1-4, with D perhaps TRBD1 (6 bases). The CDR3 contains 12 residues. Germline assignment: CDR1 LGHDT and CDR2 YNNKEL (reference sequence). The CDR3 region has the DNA TGTGCCAGCAGCCAAGGGGGCAGGGGCCCTTCTTTT. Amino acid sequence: CASSQGGRGPSF.

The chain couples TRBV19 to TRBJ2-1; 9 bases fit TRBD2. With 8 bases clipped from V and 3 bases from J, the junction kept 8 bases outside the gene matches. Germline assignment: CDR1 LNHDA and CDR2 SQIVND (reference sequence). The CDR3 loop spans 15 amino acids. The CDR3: CASALAGVSYNEQFF. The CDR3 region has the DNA TGTGCCAGTGCCTTAGCGGGAGTAAGCTACAATGAGCAGTTCTTC.

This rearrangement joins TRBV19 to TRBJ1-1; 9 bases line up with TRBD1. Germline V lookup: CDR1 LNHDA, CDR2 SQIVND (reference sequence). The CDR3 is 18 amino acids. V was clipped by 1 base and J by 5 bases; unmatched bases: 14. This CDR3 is CASSIGRQGGVFGTEAFF. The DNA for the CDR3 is TGTGCCAGTAGTATAGGGAGACAGGGGGGCGTTTTCGGGACTGAAGCTTTCTTT.

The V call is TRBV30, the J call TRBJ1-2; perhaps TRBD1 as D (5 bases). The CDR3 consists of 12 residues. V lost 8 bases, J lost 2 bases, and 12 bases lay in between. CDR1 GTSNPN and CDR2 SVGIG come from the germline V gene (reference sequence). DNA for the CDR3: TGTGCCAGAGACAGTAGGAACTATGGCTACACCTTC. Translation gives CARDSRNYGYTF.

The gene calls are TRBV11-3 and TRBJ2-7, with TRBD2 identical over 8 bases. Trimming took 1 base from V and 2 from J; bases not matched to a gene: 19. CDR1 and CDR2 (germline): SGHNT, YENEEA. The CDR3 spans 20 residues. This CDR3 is CASSLVGQRETPYPTYEQYF. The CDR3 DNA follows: TGTGCCAGCAGCTTAGTAGGCCAGCGGGAGACTCCATACCCAACCTACGAGCAGTACTTC.

CDR3 region: CASLNEQFF. DNA of the CDR3: TGTGCCAGCCTAAATGAGCAGTTCTTC. The rearrangement joins TRBV19 to TRBJ2-1; D gene uncertain. Trimming removed 9 bases from V and 7 bases from J, with 4 bases in between. The CDR3 sequence is 9 residues long. Germline V lookup: CDR1 LNHDA, CDR2 SQIVND (reference sequence).

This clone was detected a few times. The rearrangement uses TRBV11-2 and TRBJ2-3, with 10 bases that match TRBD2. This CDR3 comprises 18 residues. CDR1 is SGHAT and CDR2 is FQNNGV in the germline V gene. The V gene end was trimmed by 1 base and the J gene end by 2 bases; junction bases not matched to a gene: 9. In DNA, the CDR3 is TGTGCCAGCAGCTTAGGAGCCCGTGGACTAGCGGTCACAGATACGCAGTATTTT. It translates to CASSLGARGLAVTDTQYF.

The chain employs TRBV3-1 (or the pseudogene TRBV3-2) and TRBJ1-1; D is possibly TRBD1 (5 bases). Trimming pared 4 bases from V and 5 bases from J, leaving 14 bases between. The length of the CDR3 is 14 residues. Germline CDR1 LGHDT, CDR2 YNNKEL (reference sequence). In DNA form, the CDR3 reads TGTGCCAGCAGCCTTGCGGGGGGGAGGACTGAAGCTTTCTTT. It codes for CASSLAGGRTEAFF.

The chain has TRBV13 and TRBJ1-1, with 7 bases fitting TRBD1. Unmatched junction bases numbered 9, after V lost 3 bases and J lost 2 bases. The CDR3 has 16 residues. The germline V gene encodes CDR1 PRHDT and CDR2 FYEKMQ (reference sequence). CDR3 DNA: TGTGCCAGCAGCTTGCGCCAGGGGGGAACCAACACTGAAGCTTTCTTT. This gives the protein CASSLRQGGTNTEAFF.

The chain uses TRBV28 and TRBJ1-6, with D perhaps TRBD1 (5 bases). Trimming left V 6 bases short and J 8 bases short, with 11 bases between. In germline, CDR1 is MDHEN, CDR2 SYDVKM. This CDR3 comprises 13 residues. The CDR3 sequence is CASRLDRDSPLHF. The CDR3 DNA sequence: TGTGCCAGCAGATTAGACAGAGATTCACCCCTCCACTTT.

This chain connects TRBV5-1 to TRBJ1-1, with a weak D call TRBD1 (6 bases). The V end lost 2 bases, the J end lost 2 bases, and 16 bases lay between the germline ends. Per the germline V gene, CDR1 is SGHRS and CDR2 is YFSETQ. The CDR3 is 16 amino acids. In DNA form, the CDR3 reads TGCGCCAGCAGCTTTTCTCCGGGACATATAAACACTGAAGCTTTCTTT. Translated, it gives CASSFSPGHINTEAFF.

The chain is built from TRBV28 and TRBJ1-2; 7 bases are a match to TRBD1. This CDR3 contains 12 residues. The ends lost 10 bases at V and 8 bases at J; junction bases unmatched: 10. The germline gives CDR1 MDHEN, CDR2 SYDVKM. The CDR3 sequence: CATEKQGTGYTF. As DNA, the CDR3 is TGTGCCACCGAAAAACAGGGGACGGGCTACACCTTC.

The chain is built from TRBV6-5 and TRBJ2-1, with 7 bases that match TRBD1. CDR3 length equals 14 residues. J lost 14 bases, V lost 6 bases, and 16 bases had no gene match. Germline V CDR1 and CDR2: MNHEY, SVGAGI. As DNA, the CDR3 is TGTGCCAGCAGCCCCCGCCCAGACAGGGAAGCAGAGTTCTTC. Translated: CASSPRPDREAEFF.

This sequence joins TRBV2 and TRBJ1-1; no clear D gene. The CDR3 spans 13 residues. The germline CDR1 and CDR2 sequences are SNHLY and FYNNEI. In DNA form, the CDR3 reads TGTGCAGTCGGAGGAGGGATTTACACTGAAGCTTTCTTT. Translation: CAVGGGIYTEAFF.

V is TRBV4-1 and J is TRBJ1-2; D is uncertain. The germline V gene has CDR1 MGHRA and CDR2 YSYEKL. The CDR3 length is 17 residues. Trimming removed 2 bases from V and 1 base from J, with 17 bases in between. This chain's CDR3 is CASSQTFARRYNYGYTF. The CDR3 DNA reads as TGCGCCAGCAGCCAAACTTTCGCCCGGAGGTATAACTATGGCTACACCTTC.

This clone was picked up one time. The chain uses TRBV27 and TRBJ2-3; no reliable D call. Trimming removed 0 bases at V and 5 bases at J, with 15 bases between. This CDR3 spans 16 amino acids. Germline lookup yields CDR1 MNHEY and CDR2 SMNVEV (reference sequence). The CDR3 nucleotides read TGTGCCAGCAGTTTATCCGCTGCCTCCGGTGTAGATACGCAGTATTTT. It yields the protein CASSLSAASGVDTQYF.

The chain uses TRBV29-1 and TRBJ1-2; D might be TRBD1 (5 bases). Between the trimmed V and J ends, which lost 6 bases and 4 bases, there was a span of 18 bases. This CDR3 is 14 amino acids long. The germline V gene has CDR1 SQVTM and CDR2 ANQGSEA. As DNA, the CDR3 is TGCAGCGTGGAAACCTTACAGGTTTTCTATGGCTACACCTTC. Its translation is CSVETLQVFYGYTF.

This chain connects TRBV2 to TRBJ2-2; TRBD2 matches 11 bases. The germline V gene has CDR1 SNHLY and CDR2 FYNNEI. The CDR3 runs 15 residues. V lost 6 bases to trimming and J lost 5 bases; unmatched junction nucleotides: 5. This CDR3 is CASRLAGVGTGELFF. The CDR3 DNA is TGTGCCAGCAGACTAGCGGGAGTCGGGACCGGGGAGCTGTTTTTT.

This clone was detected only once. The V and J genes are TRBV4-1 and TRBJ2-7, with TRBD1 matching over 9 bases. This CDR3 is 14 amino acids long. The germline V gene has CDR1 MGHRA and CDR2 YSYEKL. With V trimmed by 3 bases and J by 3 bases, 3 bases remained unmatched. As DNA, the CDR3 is TGCGCCAGCAGCCAGAGACAGGGGGACTACGAGCAGTACGTC. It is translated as CASSQRQGDYEQYV.